The rows below give T cell receptor beta chains drawn from one sample of a study of control samples from healthy donors and cancer patients. The assay was immunoSEQ multiplex PCR, and TCRdb's table has in-frame clones only and misses some. Of roughly 130,000 clones in the sample, around 90% are singletons; the top ten hold roughly 8.7%. Sequencing used blood. The receptors were gathered from a man younger than 35 in good health. The CDR3 runs from the conserved cysteine through the conserved F or W. D genes are given only for firm matches. The listing skips clone size in some rows; elsewhere it reads once, few, many or a size class.

j_gene,abundance,d_gene,v_gene,CDR3aa,CDR3nt
TRBJ2-7,.,TRBD1,TRBV7-9,CASSLRDRRYEQYF,TGTGCCAGCAGTCTCCGGGACAGGAGGTACGAGCAGTACTTC
TRBJ1-2,once,.,TRBV27,CASSTSPLGDPNYGYTF,TGTGCCAGCAGTACCAGCCCTCTCGGGGACCCAAACTATGGCTACACCTTC
TRBJ1-5,once,.,TRBV6-5,CASSFETGGNQPQHF,TGTGCCAGCAGTTTTGAGACAGGTGGCAATCAGCCCCAGCATTTT
TRBJ1-1,.,.,TRBV11-3,CASSWGGTEAFF,TGTGCCAGCAGCTGGGGAGGCACTGAAGCTTTCTTT
TRBJ1-1,.,.,TRBV29-1,CSVGQGRLTEAFF,TGCAGCGTTGGGCAGGGGAGGCTCACTGAAGCTTTCTTT
TRBJ2-7,.,TRBD1,TRBV10-3,CAISESRTGVATYEQYF,TGTGCCATCAGTGAGTCAAGGACAGGGGTGGCGACCTACGAGCAGTACTTC
TRBJ1-6,.,.,TRBV27,CASSFRQSTYNSPLHF,TGTGCCAGCAGTTTTCGGCAGAGCACTTATAATTCACCCCTCCACTTT
TRBJ1-3,.,.,TRBV13,CASSTDRSSGNTIYF,TGTGCCAGCTCCACCGACAGGAGCTCTGGAAACACCATATATTTT
TRBJ1-1,.,.,TRBV29-1,CSVVSELRTEAFF,TGCAGCGTTGTGTCCGAACTTAGGACTGAAGCTTTCTTT
TRBJ1-1,.,.,TRBV18,CASSPDIRSTEAFF,TGTGCCAGCTCACCGGACATCCGGAGCACTGAAGCTTTCTTT
TRBJ1-4,.,TRBD1,TRBV9,CASSGQGSEKLFF,TGTGCCAGCAGCGGACAGGGAAGTGAAAAACTGTTTTTT
TRBJ1-2,.,.,TRBV5-1,CASSLGGLSKDYGYTF,TGCGCCAGCAGCTTGGGGGGTCTATCCAAGGACTATGGCTACACCTTC
TRBJ2-7,.,.,TRBV10-3,CAIRITAGEQYF,TGTGCCATCAGAATAACAGCGGGCGAGCAGTACTTC
TRBJ2-1,.,.,TRBV7-3,CASSLGITTGPYNEQFF,TGTGCCAGCAGCTTAGGGATCACGACAGGCCCTTACAATGAGCAGTTCTTC
TRBJ2-1,.,.,TRBV25-1,CASSEAGPNNEQFF,TGTGCCAGCAGTGAAGCGGGTCCAAACAATGAGCAGTTCTTC
TRBJ1-2,.,.,TRBV15,CATSRDLGTYYGYTF,TGTGCCACCAGCAGAGATCTGGGGACCTACTATGGCTACACCTTC
TRBJ2-7,.,TRBD2,TRBV7-6,CASSHRTSGVGYEQYF,TGTGCCAGCAGCCACCGGACTAGCGGGGTGGGTTACGAGCAGTACTTC
TRBJ1-1,.,.,TRBV6-5,CASSTGRGTEAFF,TGTGCCAGCAGTACAGGGCGAGGCACTGAAGCTTTCTTT
TRBJ1-3,once,.,TRBV5-6,CASSLDTYSGNTIYF,TGTGCCAGCAGCTTGGACACTTACTCTGGAAACACCATATATTTT
TRBJ1-5,.,.,TRBV7-9,CASNTGTGSNQPQHF,TGTGCCAGTAATACAGGAACTGGGAGCAATCAGCCCCAGCATTTT
TRBJ2-3,.,TRBD2,TRBV10-3,CAISGRGGLLADTQYF,TGTGCCATCAGTGGTCGGGGGGGCCTCTTGGCAGATACGCAGTATTTT
TRBJ1-6,.,TRBD1,TRBV27,CASSFLGQGPSYNSPLHF,TGTGCCAGCAGTTTTCTTGGACAGGGTCCCTCCTATAATTCACCCCTCCACTTT
TRBJ1-1,.,.,TRBV12-3/TRBV12-4,CASRQDTEAFF,TGTGCCAGCAGGCAGGACACTGAAGCTTTCTTT
TRBJ1-6,.,.,TRBV5-5,CASSLPSKAVCQVDSPLHF,TGTGCCAGCAGCTTGCCCTCCAAGGCGGTTTGTCAGGTAGATTCACCCCTCCACTTT
TRBJ2-5,.,.,TRBV29-1,CSVGFGLLDETQYF,TGCAGCGTGGGTTTCGGGCTTCTTGATGAGACCCAGTACTTC
TRBJ1-4,.,.,TRBV30,CAFSRVGEKLFF,TGTGCCTTCTCGAGGGTTGGAGAAAAACTGTTTTTT
TRBJ1-1,.,.,TRBV6-5,CASSRTGLNTEAFF,TGTGCCAGCAGCCGTACAGGGTTGAACACTGAAGCTTTCTTT
TRBJ2-3,.,.,TRBV7-9,CAPDTQYF,TGTGCCCCAGATACGCAGTATTTT
TRBJ1-1,.,.,TRBV11-2,CASSSLSGNTEAFF,TGTGCCAGCAGCTCATTATCAGGGAACACTGAAGCTTTCTTT